This T cell receptor beta chain was identified in a study of blood T cell repertoires in COVID-19. On the study more broadly: Samples came from the United States, Italy and Spain, spanning acute and convalescent COVID-19.

Authors' analysis steps: Estimates of nucleated cell counts were drawn from the amplification of reference gene primers. Some clones are missing from TCRdb's copy, which holds only in-frame ones; the method was immunoSEQ multiplex PCR. V and J calls and clone size are as listed in that table; D and trimming were resolved from the DNA. The repertoire holds 140,000 to 150,000 clones, with about 87% as singletons. This clone was observed a few times. Looked up from germline, CDR1 is SGHNT and CDR2 is YYREEE (reference sequence). Between the trimmed V and J ends, which lost 0 bases and 2 bases, there was a span of 6 bases. This CDR3 contains 13 residues.

The chain has TRBV5-4 and TRBJ2-7; D unclear. The origin of this receptor is a woman in her 50s with acute or convalescent COVID-19. The sample consisted of peripheral blood. The chain's CDR3 is CASSLVAAYEQYF. Written as DNA, the CDR3 is TGTGCCAGCAGCTTGGTGGCAGCCTACGAGCAGTACTTC.